This TCR beta chain stems from a study of blood T cell repertoires in COVID-19. Study-wide background: COVID-19 samples from acute and convalescent phases originated in the United States, Italy and Spain. From T cells, B-cell-depleted T cells, or PBMCs came the material, which was cDNA or gDNA.

This table comes from immunoSEQ multiplex PCR, and its TCRdb copy is limited to in-frame clones, with some not included. The sample holds approximately 220,000 clones; about 86% are singletons and the top ten take about 3%. This clone showed up just once. Trimming pared 3 bases from V and 0 bases from J, leaving 8 bases between. The germline CDR1 and CDR2 sequences are SGHAT and FQNNGV. This CDR3 region has 15 residues. This receptor was taken from a woman between 25 and 40 years old who had recovered from COVID-19. The rearrangement joins TRBV11-2 to TRBJ2-2; D not resolved. The sample was peripheral blood. DNA of the CDR3: TGTGCCAGCAGCTTTCCAGGTGCGAACACCGGGGAGCTGTTTTTT. Its protein is CASSFPGANTGELFF.